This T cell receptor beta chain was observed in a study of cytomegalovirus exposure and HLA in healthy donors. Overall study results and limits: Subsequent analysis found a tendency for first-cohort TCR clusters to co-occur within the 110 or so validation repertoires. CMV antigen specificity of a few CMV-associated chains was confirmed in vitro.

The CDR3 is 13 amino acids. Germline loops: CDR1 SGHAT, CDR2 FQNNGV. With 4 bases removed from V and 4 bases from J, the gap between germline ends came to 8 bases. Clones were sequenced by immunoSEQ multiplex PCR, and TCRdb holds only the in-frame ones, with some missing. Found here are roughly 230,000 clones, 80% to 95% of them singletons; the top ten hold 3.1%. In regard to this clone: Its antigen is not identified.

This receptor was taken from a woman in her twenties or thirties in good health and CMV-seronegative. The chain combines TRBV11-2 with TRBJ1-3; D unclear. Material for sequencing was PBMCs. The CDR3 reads CASSSIPGNTIYF. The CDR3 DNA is TGTGCCAGCAGCTCAATCCCCGGAAACACCATATATTTT.